This record looks at one TCR beta chain sequence and its context. The target antigen is unknown. These data come from a study of T cells in Graves' hyperthyroidism and ophthalmopathy. Study-level findings and limits: Among clonotypes expanded in thyroid above 0.001, most were also found in blood.

This CDR3 region has 14 residues. CDR1 SGDLS and CDR2 YYNGEE come from the germline V gene. Patients were aged 18 to 65, had disease duration under 2 months, and had newly diagnosed hyperthyroidism. Patients were excluded for uncontrolled infection, other autoimmune disease, pregnancy or lactation. PBMCs came from roughly 10 ml fresh peripheral blood. TCR beta CDR3 sequences were amplified from RNA transcripts. First-round RT-PCR targeting the TCR CDR3 was performed with the HTBI primer set. TCRdb recomputed calls from the multiplex PCR reads with MiXCR, one row per CDR3 protein. The repertoire holds about 350,000 distinct CDR3 sequences, with around 13% as singletons.

The sample taken for sequencing was blood. The gene calls are TRBV9 and TRBJ2-1; 8 bases are shared with TRBD2. The receptor's source is a woman in her twenties or thirties with Graves' hyperthyroidism. CDR3 sequence: CASSGRASYNEQFF. The CDR3 DNA follows: TGTGCAAGCTCCGGGAGGGCCTCTTACAATGAGCAGTTCTTC. Filled out from reference TRBV9 and TRBJ2-1, the complete variable domain reads DSGVTQTPKHLITATGQRVTLRCSPRSGDLSVYWYQQSLDQGLQFLIQYYNGEERAKGNILERFSAQQFPDLHSELNLSSLELGDSALYFCASSGRASYNEQFFGPGTRLTVL.